The 5 T cell receptor beta chains below were found in one sample sequenced in a study of post-analysis software for immune sequencing data. Unique molecular identifiers had been added to the TCR beta cDNA libraries. One entry per CDR3 protein, called by TCRdb with MiXCR from the PCR reads. Among under 200,000 distinct CDR3 sequences, about 37% were seen once, and the ten largest hold roughly 28%. The specimen comprised blood, sampled after autologous hematopoietic stem cell transplantation. The source is a girl aged 5 to 17 with multiple sclerosis.

This clonotype is medium-sized. The gene calls are TRBV12-3 or TRBV12-4 and TRBJ2-1; D is possibly TRBD1 or TRBD2 (5 bases each). The CDR3 has 12 residues. V lost 6 bases, J lost 12 bases, and 15 bases lay in between. The CDR3: CASRGTTKLQFF. The DNA for the CDR3 is TGTGCCAGCAGGGGGACCACCAAACTGCAGTTCTTC.

V usage is TRBV29-1 and J usage is TRBJ2-1; D is perhaps TRBD1 or TRBD2 (5 bases each). This CDR3 comprises 13 residues. With 7 bases removed from V and 7 bases from J, the gap between germline ends came to 17 bases. The germline gives CDR1 SQVTM, CDR2 ANQGSEA. The DNA for the CDR3 is TGCAGCGCCTTAGATAAAGAGGGGAATGAGCAGTTCTTC. Translation gives CSALDKEGNEQFF.

This chain joins TRBV7-2 and TRBJ2-7, with D unclear. The V gene lost 1 base and the J gene lost 0 bases, with 7 bases spanning the gap. The germline CDR1 and CDR2 sequences are SGHTA and FQGNSA. The CDR3 runs to 14 residues. CDR3: CASSLGYASYEQYF. Written as DNA, the CDR3 is TGTGCCAGCAGCTTAGGGTATGCCTCCTACGAGCAGTACTTC.

This clonotype was observed once. The conserved final phenylalanine or tryptophan is absent from the CDR3, which likely points to a read error. The chain combines TRBV4-3 with TRBJ2-1; 7 nucleotides agree with TRBD2. The V segment lost 4 bases and the J segment 8 bases; nucleotides outside the gene matches: 14. Germline V gene sequence: CDR1 LGHNA, CDR2 YSLEER. This CDR3 is 16 amino acids long. CDR3 sequence: CASSLLAGVRRDEQFL. DNA for the CDR3: TGCGCCAGCAGCCTCCTGGCGGGAGTGCGGCGGGATGAGCAGTTCTTA.

This clonotype turned up a few times. V and J are TRBV7-2 and TRBJ2-1; a possible D gene is TRBD2 (6 bases). The CDR3 runs to 14 residues. V was clipped by 3 bases and J by 6 bases, with 12 bases between them. In germline, CDR1 is SGHTA, CDR2 FQGNSA. The CDR3 DNA follows: TGTGCCAGCAGCTTGCCGGGACTGGGCAATGAGCAGTTCTTC. Its translation: CASSLPGLGNEQFF.